Listed below are T cell receptor beta chains from one sample, sequenced in a study of cytomegalovirus exposure and HLA in healthy donors. Clones were read by immunoSEQ multiplex PCR, and TCRdb kept only the in-frame ones, dropping some. The sample includes 70,000 or so clones, around 68% seen only once; the top ten take roughly 9.8%. Specimen: PBMCs. The receptors were sampled from a woman under 40 in good health and CMV-seronegative. Both conserved end residues are part of each CDR3. A D gene is named only where the DNA matches it firmly. Some rows mark clone size as missing; the rest say once, few, many or name a class of expanded clone.

clone size | J gene | V gene | D gene | CDR3 protein | CDR3 DNA
- | TRBJ2-1 | TRBV6-1 | TRBD2 | CASSEEAGGYNEQFF | TGTGCCAGCAGTGAAGAGGCGGGGGGCTACAATGAGCAGTTCTTC
- | TRBJ2-1 | TRBV6-5 | TRBD1 | CASSSGSQGTLF | TGTGCCAGCAGTTCGGGCTCACAGGGGACCCTCTTC
- | TRBJ1-1 | TRBV29-1 | - | CSARETTMNTEAFF | TGCAGCGCCCGAGAGACAACAATGAACACTGAAGCTTTCTTT
- | TRBJ1-2 | TRBV6-6 | - | CASSSGLITNYGYTF | TGTGCCAGCAGCTCCGGACTGATTACTAACTATGGCTACACCTTC
few | TRBJ1-1 | TRBV6-6 | TRBD1 | CASSYRQGADTEAFF | TGTGCCAGCAGTTACAGACAGGGGGCGGACACTGAAGCTTTCTTT
- | TRBJ2-3 | TRBV19 | TRBD2 | CASSIASGTSTDTQYF | TGTGCCAGTAGTATAGCTAGCGGGACTAGCACAGATACGCAGTATTTT
- | TRBJ1-5 | TRBV10-3 | - | CAISDWAGGTGQPQHF | TGTGCCATCAGTGATTGGGCGGGGGGAACGGGTCAGCCCCAGCATTTT
- | TRBJ2-3 | TRBV11-3 | TRBD1 | CASSPRTGTSTDTQYF | TGTGCCAGCAGCCCCCGGACAGGGACGAGCACAGATACGCAGTATTTT
- | TRBJ2-1 | TRBV9 | TRBD1 | CASSVVDRSSYNEQFF | TGTGCCAGCAGCGTAGTGGACAGGAGCTCCTACAATGAGCAGTTCTTC
once | TRBJ1-1 | TRBV5-8 | TRBD1 | CASSSTGGSNTEAFF | TGTGCCAGCAGTTCAACAGGGGGCTCTAACACTGAAGCTTTCTTT
- | TRBJ1-5 | TRBV7-2 | - | CASSPFRGDRDQPQHF | TGTGCCAGCAGTCCATTCCGGGGAGATAGAGATCAGCCCCAGCATTTT
- | TRBJ2-3 | TRBV10-2 | - | CAVQVPSTDTQYF | TGCGCCGTGCAGGTACCTAGCACAGATACGCAGTATTTT
once | TRBJ1-4 | TRBV7-9 | TRBD1 | CASSPLTDRGDEKLFF | TGTGCCAGCAGCCCCCTCACCGACAGGGGAGATGAAAAACTGTTTTTT
- | TRBJ1-6 | TRBV25-1 | TRBD1 | CASRRQGKSYNSPLHF | TGTGCCAGCCGCCGACAGGGGAAATCGTATAATTCACCCCTCCACTTT
- | TRBJ1-1 | TRBV5-1 | TRBD1 | CASSTETGQNTEAFF | TGCGCCAGCAGCACCGAGACAGGGCAGAACACTGAAGCTTTCTTT
- | TRBJ2-3 | TRBV5-1 | TRBD2 | CASRGGAGGPDTQYF | TGCGCCAGCAGGGGAGGGGCGGGGGGGCCAGATACGCAGTATTTT
- | TRBJ1-3 | TRBV19 | - | CASSRGSSGNTIYF | TGTGCCAGTAGTAGAGGCAGCTCTGGAAACACCATATATTTT
once | TRBJ1-5 | TRBV7-3 | - | CASSSRAGGGNQPQHF | TGTGCCAGCAGCTCGAGAGCCGGTGGAGGCAATCAGCCCCAGCATTTT
- | TRBJ1-2 | TRBV28 | - | CASSLGGANYGYTF | TGTGCCAGCAGTTTGGGAGGGGCCAACTATGGCTACACCTTC
- | TRBJ2-3 | TRBV5-1 | TRBD1 | CASSTGQGANTQYF | TGCGCCAGCAGCACAGGACAGGGGGCTAATACGCAGTATTTT
once | TRBJ1-4 | TRBV7-9 | - | CASSLSTVEKLFF | TGTGCCAGCAGCTTGAGTACAGTCGAAAAACTGTTTTTT
- | TRBJ2-7 | TRBV7-9 | TRBD1 | CASSLVAGGPYEQYF | TGTGCCAGCAGCTTAGTTGCAGGGGGCCCTTACGAGCAGTACTTC
- | TRBJ2-7 | TRBV7-5 | - | CARSPFSGQGPRREEQYF | TGTGCCAGAAGCCCCTTCTCGGGACAGGGTCCAAGGAGGGAAGAGCAGTACTTC
- | TRBJ1-1 | TRBV30 | - | CASHRTGTEAFF | TGTGCCTCCCATCGGACTGGTACTGAAGCTTTCTTT
- | TRBJ1-1 | TRBV5-1 | - | CASSLVTGANTEAFF | TGCGCCAGCAGCCTGGTGACAGGAGCCAACACTGAAGCTTTCTTT